This T cell receptor (beta chain) was sequenced in a study of blood T cell repertoires in COVID-19. This CDR3 region has 15 residues. Germline trimming cut 6 bases from V and 3 bases from J; bases unmatched to any gene: 7. CDR1 and CDR2 from the germline V gene are MDHEN and SYDVKM. Authors' processing steps: Estimated nucleated cell counts came from reference gene primer amplification. Repertoires were generated with immunoSEQ multiplex PCR, while TCRdb's copy carries only in-frame clones and drops some. Clonal size and the V and J genes are those of that table, whereas D and trimming came from the DNA. The data contain a few hundred thousand clones, nearly 90% of them singletons. Recruits, aged roughly 18 to 89 years, lived in around 24 US areas.

The sequence derives from a woman between 50 and 59 years old who had been exposed to COVID-19. Sequences were obtained from PBMCs or T cells enriched from blood (not recorded which). The chain has TRBV28 and TRBJ2-7; 11 bases line up with TRBD2. Here the CDR3 reads CASSPASGGFYEQYF. The CDR3 bases are TGTGCCAGCAGCCCCGCTAGCGGGGGGTTCTACGAGCAGTACTTC.